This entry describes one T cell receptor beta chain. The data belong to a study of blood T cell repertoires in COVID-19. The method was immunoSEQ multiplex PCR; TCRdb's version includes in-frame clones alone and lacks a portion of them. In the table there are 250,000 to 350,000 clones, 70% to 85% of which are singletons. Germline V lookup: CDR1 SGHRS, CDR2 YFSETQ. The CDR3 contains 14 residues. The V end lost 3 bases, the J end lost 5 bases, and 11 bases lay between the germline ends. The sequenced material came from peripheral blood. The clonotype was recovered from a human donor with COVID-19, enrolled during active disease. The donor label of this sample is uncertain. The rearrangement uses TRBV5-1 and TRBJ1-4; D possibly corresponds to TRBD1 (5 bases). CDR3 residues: CASSSRQLNEKLFF. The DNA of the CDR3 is TGCGCCAGCAGCTCACGACAGCTAAATGAAAAACTGTTTTTT.